One and the same sample provided the 27 T cell receptor beta chains below, sequenced in a study of blood T cell repertoires in COVID-19. This table comes from immunoSEQ multiplex PCR, and its TCRdb copy is limited to in-frame clones, with some not included. The data contain 350,000 or so clones, roughly 90% of them singletons. The specimen sequenced was PBMCs or T cells enriched from blood (not recorded which). The receptor set was obtained from a woman in her 30s who had recovered from COVID-19.

The CDR3 spells CASSQQNYGYTF. The CDR3 region has the DNA TGTGCCAGCAGCCAACAGAACTATGGCTACACCTTC. V usage is TRBV3-1 (or the pseudogene TRBV3-2) and J usage is TRBJ1-2; D remains ambiguous. Germline V gene lookup returns CDR1 LGHDT and CDR2 YNNKEL (reference sequence). Deletions cut 2 bases from V and 2 bases from J, with 3 bases between. The CDR3 length is 12 residues.

The V gene is TRBV2, the J gene TRBJ1-2, with a weak D call TRBD1 (6 bases). With 5 bases removed from V and 1 base from J, the gap between germline ends came to 11 bases. Per germline, CDR1 SNHLY and CDR2 FYNNEI. This CDR3 contains 14 residues. CDR3 DNA sequence: TGTGCCAGCAGTTTCGGACAGAATAACTATGGCTACACCTTC. This translates into CASSFGQNNYGYTF.

V is TRBV18 and J is TRBJ2-3; D ambiguous. The germline CDR1 and CDR2 sequences are KGHSH and LQKENI. The CDR3 contains 15 residues. Deletions cut 3 bases from V and 1 base from J, with 11 bases between. The CDR3 nucleotides read TGTGCCAGCTCACCCCAGATGGCGGGCACAGATACGCAGTATTTT. This translates into CASSPQMAGTDTQYF.

The genes are TRBV4-1 and TRBJ1-1; D not resolved. The CDR3 spans 11 residues. Germline values: CDR1 MGHRA, CDR2 YSYEKL. Between the trimmed V and J ends, which lost 5 bases and 11 bases, there was a span of 12 bases. The CDR3: CASSTGLMAFF. CDR3 in DNA: TGCGCCAGCAGCACCGGTCTAATGGCTTTCTTT.

This rearrangement joins TRBV7-2 to TRBJ1-2; D ambiguous. The V end was cut by 2 bases, the J end by 5 bases, with 9 bases between. Germline V lookup: CDR1 SGHTA, CDR2 FQGNSA. The CDR3 extends over 13 amino acids. This CDR3 reads CASSLSQLYGYTF. The CDR3 bases are TGTGCCAGCAGCTTATCACAGTTGTATGGCTACACCTTC.

The rearrangement links TRBV14 to TRBJ2-6, with D tentatively TRBD2 (5 bases). CDR3 size: 14 residues. Germline V CDR1 and CDR2: SGHDN, FVKESK. The V gene lost 1 base and the J gene lost 8 bases, with 9 bases spanning the gap. The CDR3 DNA is TGTGCCAGCAGCCAAGTCGGGAAGACCAACGTCCTGACTTTC. Translating gives CASSQVGKTNVLTF.

Notes on this clone: Within the sample, other DNA sequences also encode this same CDR3. The chain carries TRBV19 and TRBJ1-1, with a possible D match to TRBD1 (5 bases). V was cut by 3 bases and J by 1 base, with 6 bases left in between. CDR3 size: 13 residues. Germline V CDR1 and CDR2: LNHDA, SQIVND (reference sequence). CDR3 residues: CASSIQGNTEAFF. Written as DNA, the CDR3 is TGTGCCAGTAGTATTCAGGGGAACACTGAAGCTTTCTTT.

In the case of this clone: At the DNA level, this CDR3 is encoded by other sequences in the same sample as well. The chain uses TRBV5-1 and TRBJ2-7, with 10 bases fitting TRBD1. Germline V CDR1 and CDR2: SGHRS, YFSETQ. This CDR3 is built from 14 residues. J gave up 7 bases and V 1 base, and 5 bases lay outside the gene matches. CDR3 DNA sequence: TGCGCCAGCAGCTTGCGACAGGGGGCCGGGGAGCAGTACTTC. Translated, it gives CASSLRQGAGEQYF.

For the CDR3, the DNA is TGTGCCAGCAGTTCAAACGGACAGGGGGCCCAAGAGACCCAGTACTTC. Translation: CASSSNGQGAQETQYF. J is TRBJ2-5 and V is TRBV7-3, with 11 bases identical to TRBD1. This CDR3 comprises 16 residues. J was trimmed by 1 base and V by 6 bases; bases with no gene match: 7. Germline CDR1 reads SGHTA; CDR2 reads FQGTGA.

This chain uses TRBV20-1 with TRBJ1-1, with TRBD1 matching 7 bases. Germline loops: CDR1 DFQATT, CDR2 SNEGSKA (reference sequence). V lost 6 bases to trimming and J lost 4 bases; unmatched junction nucleotides: 2. CDR3 length: 11 amino acids. This chain's CDR3 is CSAPGGTEAFF. CDR3 nucleotides: TGCAGTGCGCCAGGGGGCACTGAAGCTTTCTTT.

The chain combines TRBV19 with TRBJ1-5; D gene unclear. The CDR3 is 14 residues long. V was pared by 1 base and J by 4 bases, with 8 bases between. Per the germline V gene, CDR1 is LNHDA and CDR2 is SQIVND (reference sequence). The CDR3 loop reads CASSIAGNNQPQHF. The CDR3, as DNA: TGTGCCAGTAGTATAGCGGGTAATAATCAGCCCCAGCATTTT.

There are a few counts of this clone. This chain connects TRBV2 to TRBJ1-1; TRBD1 matches at 7 bases. CDR1 and CDR2 (germline): SNHLY, FYNNEI. V trimming: 6 bases; J trimming: 1 base; junction bases outside the gene matches: 2. There are 13 residues in the CDR3. The CDR3 nucleotides read TGTGCCAGCAGGGGACAGACGAACACTGAAGCTTTCTTT. Translating gives CASRGQTNTEAFF.

The chain joins TRBV25-1 to TRBJ1-2, with a possible D match to TRBD1 (6 bases). Germline V lookup: CDR1 MGHDK, CDR2 SYGVNS. The CDR3 totals 13 residues. Trimming left V 3 bases short and J 7 bases short, with 12 bases between. In DNA form, the CDR3 reads TGTGCCAGCAGTGATTACAGGGTCGTTGGCTACACCTTC. Amino acids: CASSDYRVVGYTF.

The genes are TRBV9 and TRBJ2-2; 12 nucleotides align to TRBD2. The CDR3 totals 18 residues. With V trimmed by 1 base and J by 5 bases, 9 bases remained unmatched. Per germline, CDR1 SGDLS and CDR2 YYNGEE. Written as DNA, the CDR3 is TGTGCCAGCAGCGTACTAGCGGGGGGGCTCCATAAAACCGGGGAGCTGTTTTTT. This codes for CASSVLAGGLHKTGELFF.

The V call is TRBV5-5, the J call TRBJ1-1, with TRBD1 as a possible D gene (5 bases). From germline, CDR1 is SGHKS and CDR2 YYEKEE (reference sequence). The CDR3 has 17 amino acids. The V and J ends lost 4 bases and 3 bases respectively, with 22 bases between them. The CDR3 nucleotides read TGTGCCAGCAGCCAATCCCTCCAGGGAATTCGTTACACTGAAGCTTTCTTT. Its translation: CASSQSLQGIRYTEAFF.

Written as DNA, the CDR3 is TGTGCCAGCAGCCTTTATCCGGGCGGGGCCGGGGCCAACGTCCTGACTTTC. Its protein is CASSLYPGGAGANVLTF. The V and J genes are TRBV3-1 (or the pseudogene TRBV3-2) and TRBJ2-6, with D tentatively TRBD2 (6 bases). Germline V gives CDR1 LGHDT, CDR2 YNNKEL (reference sequence). The CDR3 sequence is 17 residues long. The V end lost 4 bases, the J end lost 4 bases, and 17 bases lay between the germline ends.

The rearrangement joins TRBV4-3 to TRBJ1-2; TRBD1 matches at 11 bases. This CDR3 comprises 15 residues. Germline CDR1 reads LGHNA; CDR2 reads YSLEER. The V gene end was trimmed by 3 bases and the J gene end by 4 bases; junction bases not matched to a gene: 4. CDR3 DNA: TGCGCCAGCAGCCAGAGGACAGGGGGCCCCTATGGCTACACCTTC. Protein: CASSQRTGGPYGYTF.

This clone was found a few times. J is TRBJ1-5 and V is TRBV7-2; 7 nucleotides line up with TRBD1. Germline V gene sequence: CDR1 SGHTA, CDR2 FQGNSA. V trimming: 4 bases; J trimming: 2 bases; junction bases outside the gene matches: 8. The CDR3 is 16 amino acids. CDR3 sequence: CASSSTGDSRNQPQHF. CDR3 in DNA: TGTGCCAGCAGCTCGACCGGGGACAGCCGCAATCAGCCCCAGCATTTT.

CDR3: CASSVQEGDGYTF. The CDR3 DNA follows: TGTGCCAGTAGTGTACAGGAGGGCGATGGCTACACCTTC. This chain uses TRBV19 with TRBJ1-2; possible D gene TRBD1, 5 bases. CDR3 size: 13 residues. Germline V gene data show CDR1 as LNHDA and CDR2 as SQIVND (reference sequence). The V end was cut by 5 bases, the J end by 6 bases, with 13 bases between.

The V gene is TRBV5-1, the J gene TRBJ1-4; 9 bases are shared with TRBD1. Germline lookup yields CDR1 SGHRS and CDR2 YFSETQ. The CDR3 covers 15 residues. The J segment lost 6 bases and the V segment lost 4 bases, leaving 7 bases of the junction unmatched. CDR3 protein: CASSSSGTGYEKLFF. In DNA, the CDR3 is TGCGCCAGCAGCAGCTCCGGGACAGGGTATGAAAAACTGTTTTTT.

The J gene is TRBJ1-1, the V gene TRBV19, with D maybe TRBD1 (5 bases). Trimming removed 8 bases at V and 3 bases at J, with 16 bases between. Germline CDR1 and CDR2: LNHDA and SQIVND (reference sequence). The CDR3 sequence is 14 residues long. The CDR3: CASRTTQVYTEAFF. The CDR3 coding sequence is TGTGCCAGTCGTACAACACAGGTATACACTGAAGCTTTCTTT.

Only a few counts were recorded for this clone. The CDR3 loop reads CASSFDRWDRDGEGYTF. The CDR3, as DNA: TGTGCCAGCAGCTTCGATCGCTGGGACAGGGACGGTGAGGGCTACACCTTC. The chain carries TRBV11-3 and TRBJ1-2; 9 nucleotides align to TRBD1. CDR1 SGHNT and CDR2 YENEEA come from the germline V gene. With V trimmed by 3 bases and J by 8 bases, 16 bases remained unmatched. CDR3 size: 17 residues.

The rearrangement uses TRBV2 and TRBJ1-5; weak D call: TRBD1 (6 bases). Germline V lookup: CDR1 SNHLY, CDR2 FYNNEI. The germline V and J ends were trimmed by 6 bases and 4 bases, with 16 bases remaining between them. The CDR3 totals 15 residues. CDR3 sequence: CASRFRGGGNQPQHF. CDR3 in DNA: TGTGCCAGCAGGTTCAGGGGAGGGGGAAATCAGCCCCAGCATTTT.

This chain uses TRBV19 with TRBJ2-7, with 9 positions matching TRBD1. From germline, CDR1 is LNHDA and CDR2 SQIVND (reference sequence). The CDR3 is 14 amino acids. The trim removed 6 bases at V and 5 bases at J, leaving 8 bases unmatched. This CDR3 is CASSPGQGFHEQYF. The CDR3 coding sequence is TGTGCCAGTAGCCCGGGACAGGGCTTCCACGAGCAGTACTTC. Looking up the rest from reference TRBV19 and TRBJ2-7 gives the full variable domain: DGGITQSPKYLFRKEGQNVTLSCEQNLNHDAMYWYRQDPGQGLRLIYYSQIVNDFQKGDIAEGYSVSREKKESFPLTVTSAQKNPTAFYLCASSPGQGFHEQYFGPGTRLTVT.

V usage is TRBV27 and J usage is TRBJ2-7; D may be TRBD2 (7 bases). The CDR3 is 14 amino acids. The germline V gene encodes CDR1 MNHEY and CDR2 SMNVEV (reference sequence). Trimming removed 8 bases at V and 0 bases at J, with 14 bases between. CDR3 in DNA: TGTGCCAGCCCCCGGGGGGCAACCTCCTACGAGCAGTACTTC. Translated, it gives CASPRGATSYEQYF.

The V gene is TRBV7-2, the J gene TRBJ2-1; D is ambiguous. The ends were cut back, 5 bases at V and 8 bases at J, with 13 bases in the middle. This CDR3 has 13 residues. Per germline, CDR1 SGHTA and CDR2 FQGNSA. The CDR3 sequence is CASSLLVADEQFF. CDR3 sequence (DNA): TGTGCCAGCAGCCTCCTTGTCGCGGATGAGCAGTTCTTC.

This rearrangement joins TRBV6-5 to TRBJ1-3; TRBD1 might be the D (5 bases). CDR3 size: 15 residues. Germline V gene data show CDR1 as MNHEY and CDR2 as SVGAGI. With 6 bases removed from V and 0 bases from J, the gap between germline ends came to 12 bases. The CDR3 DNA reads as TGTGCCAGCAGAGATCAGGGAAACTCTGGAAACACCATATATTTT. Translation: CASRDQGNSGNTIYF.